This T cell receptor beta chain was captured by sequencing in a study of early T cells in non-severe SARS-CoV-2 infection. Study in general: Bulk RNA taken from unsorted whole blood was sequenced, leaving chains unpaired. Study-wide points: A preference for anti-spike CD8 responses marked VDJdb matching, which missed private and CD4 specificities.

The protocol attached unique molecular identifiers to individual cDNA molecules. TCRdb itself ran the 5' RACE reads through MiXCR, one entry per CDR3 protein. The sample holds 68,000 or so distinct CDR3 sequences; less than 15% are singletons and the top ten take around 1.8%. Trimming shortened V by 3 bases and J by 3 bases, and 8 bases separated the two germline ends. There are 14 residues in the CDR3. This clonotype has at least ten counts. Antigen: not known. The chain joins TRBV12-3 or TRBV12-4 to TRBJ2-2; D unclear. Sequencing was performed on whole blood. The clonotype was recovered from an adult who was a healthcare worker with PCR-confirmed SARS-CoV-2 infection or an uninfected control (not recorded which). The CDR3 DNA follows: TGTGCCAGCAGTTTCACTCGTTACACCGGGGAGCTGTTTTTT. Translation gives CASSFTRYTGELFF.